The 19 T cell receptor beta chains below come from one sample, sequenced in a study of blood T cell repertoires in COVID-19. The repertoire was sequenced with immunoSEQ multiplex PCR; TCRdb's copy has only in-frame clones and lacks some. Altogether 350,000 to 400,000 clones are present, approximately 87% being singletons, with the ten largest covering around 0.95%. Sequenced material: PBMCs or T cells enriched from blood (not recorded which). All receptors come from a woman aged 25 to 45 with acute COVID-19.

This sequence joins TRBV29-1 and TRBJ2-7, with 8 positions matching TRBD1. The ends lost 4 bases at V and 2 bases at J; junction bases unmatched: 13. The germline V gene has CDR1 SQVTM and CDR2 ANQGSEA. The CDR3 is made up of 16 amino acids. CDR3 nucleotides: TGCAGCGTTGTTGGGGCAGGGGGCGAGTTTACCTACGAGCAGTACTTC. Residues: CSVVGAGGEFTYEQYF.

V gene TRBV7-2 combines with J gene TRBJ2-5; possibly TRBD2 for D (7 bases). Trimming cost V 1 base and J 2 bases, with 17 bases left between them. The CDR3 extends over 17 amino acids. Germline CDR1 and CDR2: SGHTA and FQGNSA. DNA for the CDR3: TGTGCCAGCAGCTTAGGGGGGGCGGGACTAAAACAAGAGACCCAGTACTTC. Its translation: CASSLGGAGLKQETQYF. Together with reference TRBV7-2 and TRBJ2-5, the CDR3 gives the full variable domain: GAGVSQSPSNKVTEKGKDVELRCDPISGHTALYWYRQSLGQGLEFLIYFQGNSAPDKSGLPSDRFSAERTGGSVSTLTIQRTQQEDSAVYLCASSLGGAGLKQETQYFGPGTRLLVL.

This chain joins TRBV9 and TRBJ1-1, with D possibly matching TRBD1 (6 bases). Germline loops: CDR1 SGDLS, CDR2 YYNGEE. V dropped 2 bases and J dropped 4 bases, with 24 bases sitting between them. The CDR3 contains 18 residues. The CDR3 region is CASSVDGLWDKVVTEAFF. The CDR3 nucleotides read TGTGCCAGCAGCGTCGACGGGTTATGGGACAAGGTTGTCACTGAAGCTTTCTTT.

This sequence joins TRBV5-1 and TRBJ2-7; the D gene is possibly TRBD1 (5 bases). The V and J ends lost 2 bases and 4 bases respectively, with 13 bases between them. CDR1 is SGHRS, CDR2 YFSETQ, per germline. The CDR3 contains 14 residues. Written as DNA, the CDR3 is TGCGCCAGCAGCTTCGAAGACAGTTCTTACGAGCAGTACTTC. Residues: CASSFEDSSYEQYF.

This clone was seen more than once but under ten times. V gene TRBV27 combines with J gene TRBJ1-2, with TRBD1 as a possible D gene (6 bases). The CDR3 length is 16 residues. The V and J ends lost 0 bases and 1 base respectively, with 12 bases between them. CDR1 is MNHEY, CDR2 SMNVEV, per germline (reference sequence). CDR3 sequence: CASSLSDRSNNYGYTF. CDR3 DNA: TGTGCCAGCAGTTTATCAGACAGGAGCAATAACTATGGCTACACCTTC.

The chain employs TRBV15 and TRBJ2-1, with 11 bases matching TRBD1. This CDR3 contains 16 residues. The germline CDR1 and CDR2 sequences are LNHNV and YYDKDF (reference sequence). V lost 3 bases and J lost 4; bases outside the gene matches: 5. CDR3 nucleotides: TGTGCCACCAGCAGCCAGGGACAGGGGGTTTACAATGAGCAGTTCTTC. It specifies CATSSQGQGVYNEQFF.

The rearrangement uses TRBV6-5 and TRBJ1-3, with D possibly TRBD1 on 5 matching bases. Germline CDR1 reads MNHEY; CDR2 reads SVGAGI. Deletions cut 2 bases from V and 2 bases from J, with 10 bases between. The CDR3 sequence is 15 residues long. As DNA, the CDR3 is TGTGCCAGCAGTTACGGGGGGTCTGCTGGAAACACCATATATTTT. It is translated as CASSYGGSAGNTIYF.

The chain uses TRBV7-2 and TRBJ1-2; D is possibly TRBD1 (6 bases). Germline CDR1 reads SGHTA; CDR2 reads FQGNSA. This CDR3 region has 14 residues. V was cut by 5 bases and J by 4 bases, with 14 bases left in between. The CDR3: CASSRTGQLYGYTF. The CDR3 nucleotides are TGTGCCAGCAGCCGGACTGGACAGCTCTATGGCTACACCTTC. The full variable domain, completed using reference TRBV7-2 and TRBJ1-2, is GAGVSQSPSNKVTEKGKDVELRCDPISGHTALYWYRQSLGQGLEFLIYFQGNSAPDKSGLPSDRFSAERTGGSVSTLTIQRTQQEDSAVYLCASSRTGQLYGYTFGSGTRLTVV.

This chain uses TRBV12-2 with TRBJ1-1. TRBV12-2 is shown as a pseudogene. CDR3 length: 13 residues. The CDR3 reads CASPPVPNTEAFF. CDR3 nucleotide sequence: TGTGCAAGTCCCCCCGTCCCGAACACTGAAGCTTTCTTT.

The V call is TRBV5-1, the J call TRBJ1-4; 10 nucleotides match TRBD1. Germline values: CDR1 SGHRS, CDR2 YFSETQ. The CDR3 has 17 amino acids. The junction had 8 bases not matched to a gene; V was cut back by 4 bases and J by 2 bases. CDR3 sequence reads: CASSALTGGFTNEKLFF. In DNA, the CDR3 is TGCGCCAGCAGCGCCCTGACAGGGGGCTTCACTAATGAAAAACTGTTTTTT.

The chain carries TRBV7-9 and TRBJ2-7; D possibly corresponds to TRBD2 (5 bases). Per the germline V gene, CDR1 is SEHNR and CDR2 is FQNEAQ (reference sequence). The CDR3 has 11 residues. Trimming removed 6 bases from V and 5 bases from J, with 8 bases in between. CDR3 amino acids: CASRSGNEQYF. In nucleotides, the CDR3 is TGTGCCAGCAGATCGGGGAACGAGCAGTACTTC.

CDR3 in DNA: TGTGCCAGCAGCCCGCCCGGGACAGGGACCTACGAGCAGTACTTC. Its translation is CASSPPGTGTYEQYF. The chain employs TRBV5-6 and TRBJ2-7, with 9 nucleotides matching TRBD1. Germline V gives CDR1 SGHDT, CDR2 YYEEEE. This CDR3 spans 15 amino acids. V was clipped by 4 bases and J by 2 bases; unmatched bases: 7. Full variable domain (missing parts from reference TRBV5-6 and TRBJ2-7): DAGVTQSPTHLIKTRGQQVTLRCSPKSGHDTVSWYQQALGQGPQFIFQYYEEEERQRGNFPDRFSGHQFPNYSSELNVNALLLGDSALYLCASSPPGTGTYEQYFGPGTRLTVT.

The chain has TRBV20-1 and TRBJ2-3, with unresolved D. The CDR3 contains 11 residues. Trimming removed 6 bases at V and 3 bases at J, with 7 bases between. CDR1 and CDR2 from the germline V gene are DFQATT and SNEGSKA (reference sequence). DNA for the CDR3: TGCAGTGCCAGTCGGACAGATACGCAGTATTTT. This encodes CSASRTDTQYF.

The chain carries TRBV15 and TRBJ1-1; D gene unclear. Germline V gene lookup returns CDR1 LNHNV and CDR2 YYDKDF (reference sequence). Trimming took off 4 bases at V and 5 bases at J, with 17 bases between the two ends. CDR3 length: 15 residues. The CDR3 coding sequence is TGTGCCACCAGCATACTCCGTCAGACGGGGACTGAAGCTTTCTTT. It translates to CATSILRQTGTEAFF. The whole variable domain, filled in from reference TRBV15 and TRBJ1-1, reads DAMVIQNPRYQVTQFGKPVTLSCSQTLNHNVMYWYQQKSSQAPKLLFHYYDKDFNNEADTPDNFQSRRPNTSFCFLDIRSPGLGDTAMYLCATSILRQTGTEAFFGQGTRLTVV.

V usage is TRBV27 and J usage is TRBJ2-7; no reliable D call. This CDR3 is 15 amino acids long. Germline V gene data show CDR1 as MNHEY and CDR2 as SMNVEV (reference sequence). Trimming removed 8 bases at V and 0 bases at J, with 17 bases between. The CDR3 nucleotides are TGTGCCAGCTCTGGTTGGGCAGGCGTCTCCTACGAGCAGTACTTC. This encodes CASSGWAGVSYEQYF.

The chain links TRBV5-1 to TRBJ1-1; TRBD1 matches at 7 bases. Germline trimming cut 3 bases from V and 4 bases from J; bases unmatched to any gene: 9. This CDR3 has 15 residues. CDR1 is SGHRS and CDR2 is YFSETQ in the germline V gene. The CDR3 region is CASSSQGPPSTEAFF. In DNA, the CDR3 is TGCGCCAGCAGCTCACAGGGGCCGCCGAGCACTGAAGCTTTCTTT.

The gene calls are TRBV10-1 and TRBJ2-5; TRBD2 agrees at 8 bases. The CDR3 has 16 amino acids. The junction had 7 bases not matched to a gene; V was cut back by 3 bases and J by 1 base. Germline assignment: CDR1 WNHNN and CDR2 SYGVQD (reference sequence). The CDR3 loop reads CASSDLAGDLQETQYF. For the CDR3, the DNA is TGCGCCAGCAGTGATCTAGCGGGTGATCTCCAAGAGACCCAGTACTTC.

The V and J genes are TRBV5-1 and TRBJ2-1; 7 bases fit TRBD2. V lost 4 bases, J lost 5 bases, and 6 bases stayed unmatched. Germline V gene sequence: CDR1 SGHRS, CDR2 YFSETQ. The CDR3 spans 14 residues. The CDR3, as DNA: TGCGCCAGCAGCCTCGGAGCGGGGAACAATGAGCAGTTCTTC. It specifies CASSLGAGNNEQFF.

This chain joins TRBV12-5 and TRBJ2-3, with TRBD2 matching over 12 bases. Germline CDR1 and CDR2: LGHNT and FRNRAP. V dropped 7 bases and J dropped 0; count of bases not matched to a gene: 11. The CDR3 has 18 residues. The CDR3 DNA is TGTGCTAGTGCCCCCCTAGCGGGGGGGCTTTTAAGCACAGATACGCAGTATTTT. It is translated as CASAPLAGGLLSTDTQYF. The variable domain in full, with the rest retrieved from reference TRBV12-5 and TRBJ2-3, is DARVTQTPRHKVTEMGQEVTMRCQPILGHNTVFWYRQTMMQGLELLAYFRNRAPLDDSGMPKDRFSAEMPDATLATLKIQPSEPRDSAVYFCASAPLAGGLLSTDTQYFGPGTRLTVL.